One and the same sample provided the 14 T cell receptor beta chains below, sequenced in a study of beta chain features in type 1 diabetes. Study observations and caveats: Among all four CD4+ subsets, Type 1 diabetes patients had TCRB CDR3s that were moderately but significantly shorter.

The antigens of these receptors remain unknown. Every bit of the isolated RNA underwent reverse transcription, so sequencing read expressed TCRB transcripts. Sequenced by immunoSEQ multiplex PCR; TCRdb stores in-frame clones only, minus some. The table lists roughly 100,000 clones, roughly 28% of them singletons. The source material was central memory CD4+ T cells from blood. The source of these receptors is a woman aged 18-29 years with type 1 diabetes.

The chain employs TRBV6-4 and TRBJ1-5; 11 bases are a match to TRBD1. From germline, CDR1 is MRHNA and CDR2 SNTAGT. J was trimmed by 2 bases and V by 5 bases; bases with no gene match: 11. CDR3 length equals 18 residues. The CDR3 DNA reads as TGTGCCAGCAGTCCTGGGACAGGGGGAAGTAATTGCAATCAGCCCCAGCATTTT. Translated: CASSPGTGGSNCNQPQHF.

CDR3 amino acids: CASSLKRSGGGTGELFF. CDR3 bases: TGTGCCAGCAGCTTAAAGAGGAGCGGGGGGGGCACCGGGGAGCTGTTTTTT. The rearrangement uses TRBV7-2 and TRBJ2-2, with TRBD2 matching over 10 bases. The germline gives CDR1 SGHTA, CDR2 FQGNSA. The CDR3 has 17 amino acids. Germline trimming cut 2 bases from V and 4 bases from J; bases unmatched to any gene: 7.

This clone is a singleton in its sample. V gene TRBV27 combines with J gene TRBJ1-2; possibly TRBD1 for D (5 bases). Germline assignment: CDR1 MNHEY and CDR2 SMNVEV (reference sequence). There are 16 residues in the CDR3. With 6 bases removed from V and 8 bases from J, the gap between germline ends came to 25 bases. In DNA form, the CDR3 reads TGTGCCAGCAGGGACGTAGTTGGGCCCAGGGCGAGCGGCTACACCTTC. This gives the protein CASRDVVGPRASGYTF.

Turning to this clone: In the same sample, other DNA sequences code for this CDR3. The J gene is TRBJ1-1, the V gene TRBV7-9; D possibly corresponds to TRBD1 (5 bases). The CDR3 contains 13 residues. Germline CDR1 is SEHNR and CDR2 is FQNEAQ (reference sequence). The V end lost 3 bases, the J end lost 1 base, and 6 bases lay between the germline ends. The CDR3: CASSLQGNTEAFF. CDR3 DNA: TGTGCCAGCAGCTTGCAGGGGAACACTGAAGCTTTCTTT.

This clone was found a few times. This chain connects TRBV5-1 to TRBJ2-3; D possibly corresponds to TRBD2 (6 bases). There are 17 residues in the CDR3. The V end was cut by 0 bases, the J end by 3 bases, with 17 bases between. Germline V gives CDR1 SGHRS, CDR2 YFSETQ. The DNA of the CDR3 is TGCGCCAGCAGCTTGGGACCGGGGACTTCCGGGACAGATACGCAGTATTTT. Protein product: CASSLGPGTSGTDTQYF.

The J gene is TRBJ2-2, the V gene TRBV28; no firm D call. The CDR3 is 11 amino acids. V was clipped by 8 bases and J by 3 bases, with 4 bases between them. Germline V gives CDR1 MDHEN, CDR2 SYDVKM. The CDR3: CASGDTGELFF. The CDR3 bases are TGTGCCAGCGGAGACACCGGGGAGCTGTTTTTT.

The chain is built from TRBV29-1 and TRBJ2-3, with 7 bases matching TRBD2. The CDR3 is made up of 14 amino acids. The junction had 6 bases not matched to a gene; V was cut back by 0 bases and J by 6 bases. Germline assignment: CDR1 SQVTM and CDR2 ANQGSEA. CDR3 in amino acids: CSVEDRLATDTQYF. The DNA for the CDR3 is TGCAGCGTTGAAGATCGACTAGCAACGGATACGCAGTATTTT.

The chain couples TRBV7-2 to TRBJ1-2; D is unresolved. The V end lost 8 bases, the J end lost 2 bases, and 9 bases lay between the germline ends. The CDR3 is made up of 12 amino acids. Germline V gene data show CDR1 as SGHTA and CDR2 as FQGNSA. The CDR3 DNA follows: TGTGCCAGCCGCAGGTCAAACTATGGCTACACCTTC. Its protein product is CASRRSNYGYTF. Together with reference TRBV7-2 and TRBJ1-2, the CDR3 gives the full variable domain: GAGVSQSPSNKVTEKGKDVELRCDPISGHTALYWYRQSLGQGLEFLIYFQGNSAPDKSGLPSDRFSAERTGGSVSTLTIQRTQQEDSAVYLCASRRSNYGYTFGSGTRLTVV.

The chain combines TRBV5-1 with TRBJ2-1, with 9 bases lining up with TRBD2. Germline V gene sequence: CDR1 SGHRS, CDR2 YFSETQ. J lost 5 bases, V lost 0 bases, and 9 bases had no gene match. This CDR3 has 17 residues. This chain's CDR3 is CASSLGSSGVMDNEQFF. CDR3 in DNA: TGCGCCAGCAGCTTGGGCTCTAGCGGGGTTATGGACAATGAGCAGTTCTTC.

This clone was seen only a few times. The rearrangement joins TRBV11-2 to TRBJ2-7, with 7 bases lining up with TRBD1. Germline loops: CDR1 SGHAT, CDR2 FQNNGV. After removal of 5 bases from V and 2 bases from J, the junction contained 0 bases not matched to a gene. The CDR3 length is 12 residues. The CDR3 DNA follows: TGTGCCAGCAGCACAGGGGCCTACGAGCAGTACTTC. Its translation is CASSTGAYEQYF.

There are a few counts of this clone. The chain employs TRBV5-5 and TRBJ2-5; D uncertain. Germline assignment: CDR1 SGHKS and CDR2 YYEKEE (reference sequence). The CDR3 has 14 residues. V was pared by 0 bases and J by 2 bases, with 8 bases between. The CDR3 nucleotides are TGTGCCAGCAGCTTGGTTGTTTATCAAGAGACCCAGTACTTC. This codes for CASSLVVYQETQYF.

The V call is TRBV5-1, the J call TRBJ2-7; 9 nucleotides line up with TRBD2. V shed 4 bases, J shed 2 bases, and the junction held 7 bases outside the gene matches. The germline V gene encodes CDR1 SGHRS and CDR2 YFSETQ. The CDR3 spans 15 residues. The CDR3 loop reads CASSLGIAGAYEQYF. In nucleotides, the CDR3 is TGCGCCAGCAGCCTCGGGATAGCGGGAGCCTACGAGCAGTACTTC.

The chain's CDR3 is CASSLPGGGNEKLFF. DNA for the CDR3: TGTGCCAGCAGTTTGCCCGGGGGTGGTAATGAAAAACTGTTTTTT. The chain has TRBV28 and TRBJ1-4; possibly TRBD1 for D (5 bases). The CDR3 is 15 residues long. V lost 3 bases, J lost 4 bases, and 12 bases lay in between. Per the germline V gene, CDR1 is MDHEN and CDR2 is SYDVKM.

This chain joins TRBV7-2 and TRBJ2-1, with 7 bases aligning to TRBD2. The CDR3 covers 14 residues. The trim removed 6 bases at V and 5 bases at J, leaving 7 bases unmatched. The germline V gene encodes CDR1 SGHTA and CDR2 FQGNSA. The CDR3 reads CASSPRAGDNEQFF. CDR3 in DNA: TGTGCCAGCAGTCCCAGGGCGGGGGACAATGAGCAGTTCTTC.